This T cell receptor (beta chain) is drawn from a study of T-cell reconstitution after alpha-beta-depleted transplantation in children. Study-level results: Where some patients showed high TCRbeta diversity at day 60, it came from recipient T cells and thymic progenitors that had survived. After one year, T-cell counts and TCRbeta diversity mostly came from new T cells. As was reported, about two months after transplant, alpha-beta T cells came from several hundred expanded graft clones.

In this sample, this clonotype turned up a few times. Its antigen is unknown. It was with unique molecular identifiers that the TCRbeta library was prepared. TCRdb fed the PCR reads into MiXCR, producing one record per CDR3 protein. The sample lists fewer than 550,000 distinct CDR3 sequences; more than 9.5% were seen once. The V gene's germline CDR1 is SGHDN and CDR2 FVKESK. The CDR3 has 15 amino acids. Trimming took 4 bases from V and 7 from J, leaving 19 bases between them. The gene calls are TRBV14 and TRBJ2-5; D is perhaps TRBD2 (6 bases). This receptor was obtained from a female patient aged 2-9 years who had a stem cell transplant for aplastic anemia, so the T cells may come from the graft donor. The starting material was PBMCs, mostly from graft donor cells, obtained 180 days after TCRalphabeta/CD19-depleted stem cell transplant. The CDR3 bases are TGTGCCAGCAGCCCCCGGGAGAGCTGGATTGGGACCCAGTACTTC. Amino acids: CASSPRESWIGTQYF.